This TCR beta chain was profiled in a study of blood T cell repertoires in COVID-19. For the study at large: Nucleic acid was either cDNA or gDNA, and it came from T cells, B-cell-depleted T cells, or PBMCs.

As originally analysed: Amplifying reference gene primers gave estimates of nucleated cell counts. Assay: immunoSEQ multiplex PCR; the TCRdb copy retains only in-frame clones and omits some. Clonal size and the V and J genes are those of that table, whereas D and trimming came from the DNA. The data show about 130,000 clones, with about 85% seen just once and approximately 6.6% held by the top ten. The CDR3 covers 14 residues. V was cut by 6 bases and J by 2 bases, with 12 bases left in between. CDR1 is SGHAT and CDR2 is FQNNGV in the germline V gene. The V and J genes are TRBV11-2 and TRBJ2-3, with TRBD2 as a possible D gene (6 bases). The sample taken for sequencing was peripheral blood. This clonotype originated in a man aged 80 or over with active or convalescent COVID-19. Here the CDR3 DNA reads TGTGCCAGCAGATGGGACTTTCCCACAGATACGCAGTATTTT. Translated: CASRWDFPTDTQYF.